Listed below are T cell receptor beta chains from one sample, sequenced in a study of beta chain features in type 1 diabetes. TCRdb keeps only in-frame clones here, not all; method: immunoSEQ multiplex PCR. The profile shows 600,000 to 700,000 clones, approximately 13% of them singletons. The source material was naive CD4+ T cells from blood. These receptors all stem from a man aged 25-45 years with type 1 diabetes. CDR3s include the opening cysteine and the closing phenylalanine or tryptophan. The D gene is left open where the match is weak. Clone size is given for some rows only: seen once, a few or many times, or a class if the clone is expanded.

D gene: TRBD2; clone size: .; J gene: TRBJ2-1; V gene: TRBV7-6; CDR3 protein: CASSRPGGRGEQFF; CDR3 DNA: TGTGCCAGCAGCCGCCCGGGGGGGCGAGGTGAGCAGTTCTTC
D gene: TRBD1; clone size: few; J gene: TRBJ1-5; V gene: TRBV7-6; CDR3 protein: CASSGQGNQPQHF; CDR3 DNA: TGTGCCAGCAGCGGACAGGGAAATCAGCCCCAGCATTTT
D gene: TRBD2; clone size: .; J gene: TRBJ2-5; V gene: TRBV4-2; CDR3 protein: CASSRLPAGSGGGETQYF; CDR3 DNA: TGTGCCAGCAGCCGGCTTCCGGCGGGTAGCGGGGGTGGGGAGACCCAGTACTTC
D gene: .; clone size: .; J gene: TRBJ2-2; V gene: TRBV4-3; CDR3 protein: CASSQESVGGPPGELFF; CDR3 DNA: TGCGCCAGCAGCCAAGAGTCGGTCGGGGGCCCACCCGGGGAGCTGTTTTTT
D gene: TRBD2; clone size: few; J gene: TRBJ2-7; V gene: TRBV6-5; CDR3 protein: CASSYQRAGEGEQYF; CDR3 DNA: TGTGCCAGCAGTTATCAGCGAGCGGGGGAGGGCGAGCAGTACTTC
D gene: .; clone size: few; J gene: TRBJ1-2; V gene: TRBV6-5; CDR3 protein: CASSKLRQAYGGYTF; CDR3 DNA: TGTGCCAGCAGCAAACTCAGACAGGCCTACGGAGGCTACACCTTC
D gene: .; clone size: once; J gene: TRBJ1-2; V gene: TRBV19; CDR3 protein: CASQPGDRGYTF; CDR3 DNA: TGTGCCAGCCAACCGGGGGATCGTGGCTACACCTTC
D gene: TRBD1; clone size: few; J gene: TRBJ2-5; V gene: TRBV19; CDR3 protein: CASSVTGGVGETQYF; CDR3 DNA: TGTGCCAGTAGTGTTACAGGGGGCGTCGGGGAGACCCAGTACTTC
D gene: .; clone size: .; J gene: TRBJ1-5; V gene: TRBV21-1; CDR3 protein: CARANQPQHF; CDR3 DNA: TGTGCCAGGGCCAATCAGCCCCAGCATTTT
D gene: .; clone size: few; J gene: TRBJ2-7; V gene: TRBV28; CDR3 protein: CASSLSQGGFYEQYF; CDR3 DNA: TGTGCCAGCAGTTTAAGTCAGGGAGGTTTCTACGAGCAGTACTTC
D gene: TRBD1; clone size: .; J gene: TRBJ2-3; V gene: TRBV9; CDR3 protein: CASSLLPRGTGGTDTQYF; CDR3 DNA: TGTGCCAGCAGCCTCCTCCCTCGAGGGACAGGGGGAACAGATACGCAGTATTTT
D gene: .; clone size: .; J gene: TRBJ2-5; V gene: TRBV6-1; CDR3 protein: CASSDGQETQYF; CDR3 DNA: TGTGCCAGCTCAGATGGCCAAGAGACCCAGTACTTC
D gene: .; clone size: .; J gene: TRBJ1-1; V gene: TRBV7-2; CDR3 protein: CASSLQRLTGAPFAFF; CDR3 DNA: TGTGCCAGCAGCCTACAACGCCTGACAGGAGCTCCTTTCGCTTTCTTT
D gene: .; clone size: .; J gene: TRBJ1-4; V gene: TRBV10-3; CDR3 protein: CAISDNEKLFF; CDR3 DNA: TGTGCCATCAGTGATAATGAAAAACTGTTTTTT
D gene: .; clone size: few; J gene: TRBJ1-1; V gene: TRBV7-9; CDR3 protein: CASSLGGLTEAFF; CDR3 DNA: TGTGCCAGCAGCTTAGGGGGGCTCACTGAAGCTTTCTTT
D gene: .; clone size: .; J gene: TRBJ2-5; V gene: TRBV7-2; CDR3 protein: CASSRGNIQETQYF; CDR3 DNA: TGTGCCAGCAGCCGAGGGAACATTCAAGAGACCCAGTACTTC
D gene: TRBD1; clone size: few; J gene: TRBJ2-7; V gene: TRBV19; CDR3 protein: CASSSGQGSYEQYF; CDR3 DNA: TGTGCCAGTAGTTCGGGACAGGGCTCCTACGAGCAGTACTTC
D gene: .; clone size: few; J gene: TRBJ1-1; V gene: TRBV10-3; CDR3 protein: CAANRAENTEAFF; CDR3 DNA: TGTGCCGCCAACAGGGCGGAGAACACTGAAGCTTTCTTT
D gene: TRBD1; clone size: .; J gene: TRBJ2-1; V gene: TRBV2; CDR3 protein: CASPDRKSYNEQFF; CDR3 DNA: TGTGCCAGCCCGGACAGGAAAAGCTACAATGAGCAGTTCTTC
D gene: .; clone size: few; J gene: TRBJ1-1; V gene: TRBV6-5; CDR3 protein: CASRGRGPGGEAFF; CDR3 DNA: TGTGCCAGCAGGGGCAGGGGCCCCGGGGGTGAAGCTTTCTTT
D gene: TRBD1; clone size: .; J gene: TRBJ2-3; V gene: TRBV29-1; CDR3 protein: CSVEGQGIRDSSTDTQYF; CDR3 DNA: TGCAGCGTTGAGGGACAGGGCATCCGGGACTCGAGCACAGATACGCAGTATTTT
D gene: .; clone size: .; J gene: TRBJ2-7; V gene: TRBV23-1; CDR3 protein: CASSQTRDTSYEQYF; CDR3 DNA: TGCGCCAGCAGTCAAACGCGGGACACCTCCTACGAGCAGTACTTC
D gene: TRBD2; clone size: few; J gene: TRBJ2-3; V gene: TRBV7-2; CDR3 protein: CASSLNLPSGGAVADTQYF; CDR3 DNA: TGTGCCAGCAGCTTGAACTTGCCTAGCGGGGGGGCCGTGGCAGATACGCAGTATTTT
D gene: TRBD2; clone size: .; J gene: TRBJ2-7; V gene: TRBV4-1; CDR3 protein: CASSHPWREGEQYF; CDR3 DNA: TGCGCCAGCAGCCATCCTTGGAGGGAGGGTGAGCAGTACTTC
D gene: .; clone size: few; J gene: TRBJ1-2; V gene: TRBV2; CDR3 protein: CASSARQAYGYTF; CDR3 DNA: TGTGCCAGCAGCGCCCGACAGGCCTATGGCTACACCTTC
D gene: .; clone size: .; J gene: TRBJ1-1; V gene: TRBV13; CDR3 protein: CASSHWTENTEAFF; CDR3 DNA: TGTGCCAGCAGCCATTGGACCGAGAACACTGAAGCTTTCTTT
D gene: .; clone size: few; J gene: TRBJ1-5; V gene: TRBV28; CDR3 protein: CASRPDNQPQHF; CDR3 DNA: TGTGCCAGCAGACCGGACAATCAGCCCCAGCATTTT
D gene: .; clone size: .; J gene: TRBJ2-3; V gene: TRBV19; CDR3 protein: CASSPTGYTQYF; CDR3 DNA: TGTGCCAGTAGCCCCACGGGTTATACGCAGTATTTT
D gene: .; clone size: .; J gene: TRBJ2-5; V gene: TRBV27; CDR3 protein: CASRRTGSETQYF; CDR3 DNA: TGTGCCAGCAGGAGAACAGGGTCAGAGACCCAGTACTTC
D gene: .; clone size: few; J gene: TRBJ1-4; V gene: TRBV7-9; CDR3 protein: CASSKLPPRRLFF; CDR3 DNA: TGTGCCAGCAGTAAACTCCCCCCACGCAGACTGTTTTTT
D gene: .; clone size: .; J gene: TRBJ2-3; V gene: TRBV6-5; CDR3 protein: CASSYRGDTQYF; CDR3 DNA: TGTGCCAGCAGTTATAGAGGGGATACGCAGTATTTT
D gene: .; clone size: few; J gene: TRBJ2-1; V gene: TRBV7-2; CDR3 protein: CASSLGVEYNEQFF; CDR3 DNA: TGTGCCAGCAGCTTAGGTGTTGAGTACAATGAGCAGTTCTTC
D gene: .; clone size: .; J gene: TRBJ1-2; V gene: TRBV18; CDR3 protein: CASSPLDSNYGYTF; CDR3 DNA: TGTGCCAGCTCACCACTCGACAGTAACTATGGCTACACCTTC
D gene: TRBD1; clone size: .; J gene: TRBJ2-3; V gene: TRBV5-1; CDR3 protein: CASSFGQGGTDTQYF; CDR3 DNA: TGCGCCAGCAGCTTCGGACAGGGCGGCACAGATACGCAGTATTTT
D gene: TRBD2; clone size: few; J gene: TRBJ2-7; V gene: TRBV4-2; CDR3 protein: CASSALLAGGIYEQYF; CDR3 DNA: TGTGCCAGCAGCGCCCTACTAGCGGGGGGTATCTACGAGCAGTACTTC
D gene: .; clone size: .; J gene: TRBJ1-4; V gene: TRBV7-2; CDR3 protein: CASRKGEANEKLFF; CDR3 DNA: TGTGCCAGCAGGAAGGGGGAGGCTAATGAAAAACTGTTTTTT
D gene: .; clone size: .; J gene: TRBJ1-4; V gene: TRBV5-1; CDR3 protein: CASSQGTPATNEKLFF; CDR3 DNA: TGCGCCAGCAGCCAAGGGACACCCGCAACTAATGAAAAACTGTTTTTT
D gene: TRBD2; clone size: few; J gene: TRBJ2-1; V gene: TRBV27; CDR3 protein: CASSSGRLAVPNEQFF; CDR3 DNA: TGTGCCAGCAGTTCCGGCCGACTAGCGGTCCCCAATGAGCAGTTCTTC
D gene: TRBD2; clone size: .; J gene: TRBJ2-3; V gene: TRBV2; CDR3 protein: CASSEGKGEAGGGTDTQYF; CDR3 DNA: TGTGCCAGCAGTGAAGGGAAAGGAGAAGCGGGGGGGGGCACAGATACGCAGTATTTT
D gene: .; clone size: few; J gene: TRBJ2-1; V gene: TRBV19; CDR3 protein: CASSISYNEQFF; CDR3 DNA: TGTGCCAGTAGTATCTCCTACAATGAGCAGTTCTTC